Reported below is one T cell receptor beta chain. The sample is drawn from a study of cytomegalovirus exposure and HLA in healthy donors. PCR involved 60 Vbeta and 13 Jbeta primers. This table comes from immunoSEQ multiplex PCR, and its TCRdb copy is limited to in-frame clones, with some not included. The sample includes 85,000 to 120,000 clones, 75% to 80% of them seen just once. Germline CDR1 is SEHNR and CDR2 is FQNEAQ (reference sequence). This CDR3 comprises 16 residues. V was shortened by 5 bases and J by 11 bases, with 24 bases between the two germline ends. The sequence was collected from a male donor in good health and CMV-seropositive. The chain is built from TRBV7-9 and TRBJ1-4, with a tentative D call TRBD1 (5 bases). Sequencing was performed on PBMCs. This CDR3 reads CASSLGADPVGRKLFF. The CDR3 coding sequence is TGTGCCAGCAGCCTCGGGGCCGACCCGGTAGGGAGGAAACTGTTTTTT.